This T cell receptor (beta chain) comes out of a study of blood T cell repertoires in COVID-19. Study-level information: The United States, Italy and Spain supplied acute and convalescent COVID-19 samples. T cells, B-cell-depleted T cells, or PBMCs supplied cDNA or gDNA.

Germline V gene sequence: CDR1 MNHEY, CDR2 SVGAGI. The CDR3 loop spans 16 amino acids. V trimming: 3 bases; J trimming: 3 bases; junction bases outside the gene matches: 8. Under the authors' procedure: The assay estimated nucleated cells by amplifying reference gene primers. Libraries were prepared by immunoSEQ multiplex PCR; TCRdb keeps only in-frame clonotypes and omits some of them. V, J and clone size are those of that table, while D and trimming were read from the DNA. The table lists tens of thousands of clones, about 88% of them singletons. The V and J genes are TRBV6-5 and TRBJ2-4; TRBD2 aligns across 7 bases. Input material: peripheral blood. This TCR was recovered from a man aged 55 to 69 with acute or convalescent COVID-19. CDR3 region: CASSYTPTGGKNIQYF. The CDR3 DNA follows: TGTGCCAGCAGTTATACCCCCACGGGAGGCAAAAACATTCAGTACTTC.